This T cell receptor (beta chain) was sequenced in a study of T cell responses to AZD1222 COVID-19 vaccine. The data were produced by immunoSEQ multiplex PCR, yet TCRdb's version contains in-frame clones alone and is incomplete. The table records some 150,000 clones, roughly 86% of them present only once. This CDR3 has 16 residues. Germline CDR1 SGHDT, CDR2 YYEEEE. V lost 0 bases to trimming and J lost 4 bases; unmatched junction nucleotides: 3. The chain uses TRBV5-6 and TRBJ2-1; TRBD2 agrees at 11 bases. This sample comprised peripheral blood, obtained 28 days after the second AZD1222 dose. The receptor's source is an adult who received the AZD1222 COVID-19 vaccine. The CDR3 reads CASSLGLAGTYNEQFF. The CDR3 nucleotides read TGTGCCAGCAGCTTGGGACTAGCGGGGACGTACAATGAGCAGTTCTTC.